The 12 T cell receptor beta chains below come from one sample, sequenced in a study of blood T cell repertoires in COVID-19. Some clones are missing from TCRdb's copy, which holds only in-frame ones; the method was immunoSEQ multiplex PCR. The sample carries 130,000 to 150,000 clones, around 82% recorded once. Sequencing was carried out using peripheral blood. These receptors all stem from a human donor with acute or convalescent COVID-19. The donor label of this sample is uncertain.

The chain employs TRBV19 and TRBJ1-2, with 9 bases identical to TRBD1. This CDR3 contains 15 residues. CDR1 and CDR2 (germline): LNHDA, SQIVND (reference sequence). Unmatched junction bases numbered 13, after V lost 7 bases and J lost 7 bases. The CDR3: CASTTKGLTGGGYTF. The CDR3 DNA reads as TGTGCCAGTACGACGAAGGGGCTGACAGGGGGTGGCTACACCTTC.

The CDR3 DNA sequence: TGTGCCATCAGTGGCGGCAGCCTGAACACTGAAGCTTTCTTT. This codes for CAISGGSLNTEAFF. The chain uses TRBV10-3 and TRBJ1-1; D remains ambiguous. Germline V lookup: CDR1 ENHRY, CDR2 SYGVKD. This CDR3 has 14 residues. Deletions cut 4 bases from V and 0 bases from J, with 9 bases between.

This clone was recorded once. CDR3 bases: TGTGCCTGGAGTCTCGGGACAGCCAACACTGAAGCTTTCTTT. Amino acid sequence: CAWSLGTANTEAFF. The chain is built from TRBV30 and TRBJ1-1; TRBD1 matches at 7 bases. Per the germline V gene, CDR1 is GTSNPN and CDR2 is SVGIG (reference sequence). The CDR3 totals 14 residues. With 2 bases clipped from V and 2 bases from J, the junction kept 5 bases outside the gene matches.

This chain joins TRBV5-1 and TRBJ1-4; D gene uncertain. The germline V gene has CDR1 SGHRS and CDR2 YFSETQ. V was cut by 3 bases and J by 0 bases, with 9 bases left in between. The CDR3 consists of 15 residues. The CDR3 loop reads CASSSSGATNEKLFF. Here the CDR3 DNA reads TGCGCCAGCAGCTCGAGCGGGGCAACTAATGAAAAACTGTTTTTT. Full variable domain (remainder filled in from reference TRBV5-1 and TRBJ1-4): KAGVTQTPRYLIKTRGQQVTLSCSPISGHRSVSWYQQTPGQGLQFLFEYFSETQRNKGNFPGRFSGRQFSNSRSEMNVSTLELGDSALYLCASSSSGATNEKLFFGSGTQLSVL.

The rearrangement links TRBV6-2 or TRBV6-3 to TRBJ2-1; 8 nucleotides match TRBD2. From germline, CDR1 is MNHEY and CDR2 SVGEGT. With 0 bases clipped from V and 8 bases from J, the junction kept 6 bases outside the gene matches. The CDR3 is 15 amino acids. Here the CDR3 reads CASSYSAGGIYEQFF. Written as DNA, the CDR3 is TGTGCCAGCAGTTACTCGGCGGGGGGTATCTATGAGCAGTTCTTC.

The V call is TRBV9, the J call TRBJ1-5; unclear D gene. CDR1 is SGDLS and CDR2 is YYNGEE in the germline V gene. V lost 4 bases and J lost 6, with 20 bases in between. This CDR3 spans 16 amino acids. Here the CDR3 reads CASSYGPALEGQPQHF. For the CDR3, the DNA is TGTGCCAGCAGCTATGGGCCCGCCTTAGAGGGTCAGCCCCAGCATTTT.

The V and J genes are TRBV7-2 and TRBJ2-7, with 8 positions matching TRBD2. Per germline, CDR1 SGHTA and CDR2 FQGNSA. The V and J ends lost 1 base and 7 bases, in that order; junction bases with no gene match: 6. This CDR3 is 14 amino acids long. CDR3 nucleotide sequence: TGTGCCAGCAGCTTAGTAACGGGGGGGAAAGAGCAGTACTTC. Translation: CASSLVTGGKEQYF. Full variable domain (outside the CDR3, taken from reference TRBV7-2 and TRBJ2-7): GAGVSQSPSNKVTEKGKDVELRCDPISGHTALYWYRQSLGQGLEFLIYFQGNSAPDKSGLPSDRFSAERTGGSVSTLTIQRTQQEDSAVYLCASSLVTGGKEQYFGPGTRLTVT.

This chain joins TRBV25-1 and TRBJ1-2; the match to TRBD1 covers 8 bases. The CDR3 totals 16 residues. Germline CDR1 and CDR2: MGHDK and SYGVNS. The ends lost 4 bases at V and 0 bases at J; junction bases unmatched: 7. The CDR3 here is CASSGNRGKANYGYTF. In DNA form, the CDR3 reads TGTGCCAGCAGTGGAAACAGGGGGAAGGCTAACTATGGCTACACCTTC.

The chain links TRBV7-2 to TRBJ2-7; 12 bases fit TRBD1. Germline CDR1 is SGHTA and CDR2 is FQGNSA. CDR3 length: 15 amino acids. With 7 bases clipped from V and 5 bases from J, the junction kept 9 bases outside the gene matches. CDR3 in DNA: TGTGCCAGCACCCCCCGGGGACAGGGGGCCGACGAGCAGTACTTC. Translating it yields CASTPRGQGADEQYF.

This rearrangement joins TRBV10-3 to TRBJ1-2, with 10 nucleotides matching TRBD1. Germline V gene data show CDR1 as ENHRY and CDR2 as SYGVKD. The CDR3 is 15 amino acids. V shed 2 bases and J 2 bases; nucleotides not matched to a gene: 2. Here the CDR3 reads CAISEKGQGNYGYTF. Written as DNA, the CDR3 is TGTGCCATCAGTGAGAAGGGACAGGGGAACTATGGCTACACCTTC.

The rearrangement uses TRBV5-1 and TRBJ2-3; possible D gene TRBD2, 5 bases. The CDR3 runs to 16 residues. The V end lost 0 bases, the J end lost 5 bases, and 16 bases lay between the germline ends. Germline CDR1 is SGHRS and CDR2 is YFSETQ. The CDR3 region has the DNA TGCGCCAGCAGCTTGGCCGGGCGGGTTCCGGGAGATACGCAGTATTTT. Amino acids: CASSLAGRVPGDTQYF.

The chain employs TRBV9 and TRBJ1-5; D call uncertain. Germline CDR1 and CDR2: SGDLS and YYNGEE. The CDR3 is 14 amino acids. The ends were cut back, 0 bases at V and 3 bases at J, with 7 bases in the middle. The CDR3 bases are TGTGCCAGCAGCGTAGCAGAAGTCAATCAGCCCCAGCATTTT. Encoded protein: CASSVAEVNQPQHF.